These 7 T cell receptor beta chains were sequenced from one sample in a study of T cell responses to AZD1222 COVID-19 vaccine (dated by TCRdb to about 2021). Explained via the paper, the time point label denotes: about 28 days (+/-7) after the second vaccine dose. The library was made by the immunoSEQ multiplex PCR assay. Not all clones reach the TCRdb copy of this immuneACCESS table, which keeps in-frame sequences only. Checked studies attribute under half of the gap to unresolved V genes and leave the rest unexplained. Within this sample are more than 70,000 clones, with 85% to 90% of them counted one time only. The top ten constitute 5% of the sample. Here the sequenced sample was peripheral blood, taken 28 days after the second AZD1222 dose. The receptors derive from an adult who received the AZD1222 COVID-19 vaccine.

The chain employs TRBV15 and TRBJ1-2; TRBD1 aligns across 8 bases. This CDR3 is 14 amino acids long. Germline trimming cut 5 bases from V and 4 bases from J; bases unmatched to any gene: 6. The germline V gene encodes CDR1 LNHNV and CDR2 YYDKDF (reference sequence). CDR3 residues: CATSGDRRGYGYTF. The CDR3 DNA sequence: TGTGCCACCAGCGGGGACAGGAGGGGCTATGGCTACACCTTC. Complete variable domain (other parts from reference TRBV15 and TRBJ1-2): DAMVIQNPRYQVTQFGKPVTLSCSQTLNHNVMYWYQQKSSQAPKLLFHYYDKDFNNEADTPDNFQSRRPNTSFCFLDIRSPGLGDTAMYLCATSGDRRGYGYTFGSGTRLTVV.

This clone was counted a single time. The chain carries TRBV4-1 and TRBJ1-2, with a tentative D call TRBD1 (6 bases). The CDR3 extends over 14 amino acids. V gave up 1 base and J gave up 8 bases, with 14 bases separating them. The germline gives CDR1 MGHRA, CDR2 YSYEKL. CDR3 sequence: CASSQGRTAPGYTF. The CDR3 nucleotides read TGCGCCAGCAGCCAAGGCCGGACAGCTCCGGGCTACACCTTC.

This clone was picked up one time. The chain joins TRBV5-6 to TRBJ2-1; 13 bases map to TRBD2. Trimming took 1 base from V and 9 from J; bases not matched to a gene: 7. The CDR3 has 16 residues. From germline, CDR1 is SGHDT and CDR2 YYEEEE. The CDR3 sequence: CASSLPTSGGLVEQFF. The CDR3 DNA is TGTGCCAGCAGCTTGCCGACTAGCGGGGGGTTGGTTGAGCAGTTCTTC.

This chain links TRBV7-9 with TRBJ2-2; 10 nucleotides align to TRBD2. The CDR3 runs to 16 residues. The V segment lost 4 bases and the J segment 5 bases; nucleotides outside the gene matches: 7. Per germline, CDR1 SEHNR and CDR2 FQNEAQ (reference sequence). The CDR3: CASSSGNSGGTGELFF. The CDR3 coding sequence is TGTGCCAGCAGCTCCGGGAATAGCGGGGGGACCGGGGAGCTGTTTTTT.

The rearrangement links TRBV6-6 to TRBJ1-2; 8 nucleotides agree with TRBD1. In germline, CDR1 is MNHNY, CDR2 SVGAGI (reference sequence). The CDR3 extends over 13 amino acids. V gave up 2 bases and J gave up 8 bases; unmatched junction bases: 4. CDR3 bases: TGTGCCAGCAGTTACGGACAGGGCGAAGGCTACACCTTC. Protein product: CASSYGQGEGYTF.

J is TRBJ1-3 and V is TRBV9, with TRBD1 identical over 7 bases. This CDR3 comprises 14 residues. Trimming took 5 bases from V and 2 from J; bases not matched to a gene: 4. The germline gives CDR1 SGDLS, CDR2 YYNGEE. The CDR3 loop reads CASRPGTAGNTIYF. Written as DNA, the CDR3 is TGTGCCAGCAGACCCGGGACAGCTGGAAACACCATATATTTT. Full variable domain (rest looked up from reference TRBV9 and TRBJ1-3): DSGVTQTPKHLITATGQRVTLRCSPRSGDLSVYWYQQSLDQGLQFLIQYYNGEERAKGNILERFSAQQFPDLHSELNLSSLELGDSALYFCASRPGTAGNTIYFGEGSWLTVV.

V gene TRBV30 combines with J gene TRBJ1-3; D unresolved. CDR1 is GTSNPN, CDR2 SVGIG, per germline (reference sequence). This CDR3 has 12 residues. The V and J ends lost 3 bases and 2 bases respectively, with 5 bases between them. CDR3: CAWRDPGNTIYF. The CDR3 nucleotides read TGTGCCTGGAGGGATCCTGGAAACACCATATATTTT.